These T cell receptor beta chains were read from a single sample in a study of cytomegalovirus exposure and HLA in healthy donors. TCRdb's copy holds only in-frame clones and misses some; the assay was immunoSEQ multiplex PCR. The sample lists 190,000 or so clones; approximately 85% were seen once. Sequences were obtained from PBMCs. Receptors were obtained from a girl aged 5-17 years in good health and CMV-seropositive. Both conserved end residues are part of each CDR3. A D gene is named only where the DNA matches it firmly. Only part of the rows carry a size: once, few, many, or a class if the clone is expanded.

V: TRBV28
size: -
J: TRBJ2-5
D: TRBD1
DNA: TGTGCCATTTATGACAGGGGACGAGAGACCCAGTACTTC
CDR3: CAIYDRGRETQYF

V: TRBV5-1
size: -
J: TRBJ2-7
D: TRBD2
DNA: TGCGCCAGCAGCTTGGGGACTAGCGGACGTCTTGACGAGCAGTACTTC
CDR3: CASSLGTSGRLDEQYF

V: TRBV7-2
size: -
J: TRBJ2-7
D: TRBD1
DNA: TGTGCCAGCAGCAGAACAGGGGGTGAGCAGTACTTC
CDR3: CASSRTGGEQYF

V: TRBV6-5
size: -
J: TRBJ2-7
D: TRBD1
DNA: TGTGCCAGCCGACGATTCGGGACAGGGGGCTACGAGCAGTACTTC
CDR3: CASRRFGTGGYEQYF

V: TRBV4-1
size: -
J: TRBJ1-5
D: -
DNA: TGCGCCAGCAGCCGAATACAGGGCTTAGGTAATCAGCCCCAGCATTTT
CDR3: CASSRIQGLGNQPQHF

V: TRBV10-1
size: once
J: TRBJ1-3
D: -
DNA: TGCGCCAGCAGTGAGGGGGACTTGAGCTCTGGAAACACCATATATTTT
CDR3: CASSEGDLSSGNTIYF

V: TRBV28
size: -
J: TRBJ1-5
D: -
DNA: TGTGCCAGCAGTGCGATAAACGAACTGATTAGCAATCAGCCCCAGCATTTT
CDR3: CASSAINELISNQPQHF

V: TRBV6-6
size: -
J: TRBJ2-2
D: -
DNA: TGTGCCAGCAGTTATAGCGTCACCGGGGAGCTGTTTTTT
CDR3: CASSYSVTGELFF

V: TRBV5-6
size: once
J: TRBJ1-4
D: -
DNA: TGTGCCAGCAGCGGGGGAGGCGAAAAACTGTTTTTT
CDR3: CASSGGGEKLFF

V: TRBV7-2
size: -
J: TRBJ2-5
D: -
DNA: TGTGCCAGCAGCCTCGCGCTAGAGACCCAGTACTTC
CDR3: CASSLALETQYF

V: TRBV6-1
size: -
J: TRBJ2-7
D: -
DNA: TGTGCCAGCAGTGAAGAAGGGGTCAGGGGGGATCCCTACGAGCAGTACTTC
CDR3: CASSEEGVRGDPYEQYF

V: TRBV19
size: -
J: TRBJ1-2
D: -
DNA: TGTGCCAGTAGTATTAACAGGGTGAAGTATGGCTACACCTTC
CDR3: CASSINRVKYGYTF

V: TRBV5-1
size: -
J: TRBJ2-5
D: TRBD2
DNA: TGCGCCAGCAGCTTACGGCGGGGGGGCCAAGAGACCCAGTACTTC
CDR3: CASSLRRGGQETQYF

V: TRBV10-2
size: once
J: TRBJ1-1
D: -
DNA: TGCGCCAGCAGTGAACCACGGAAGGGGACTGAAGCTTTCTTT
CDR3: CASSEPRKGTEAFF

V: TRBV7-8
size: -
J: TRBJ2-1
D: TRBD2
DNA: TGTGCCAGCAGCTCACACGCGCGGGGGGCGGGGACCTACAATGAGCAGTTCTTC
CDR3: CASSSHARGAGTYNEQFF

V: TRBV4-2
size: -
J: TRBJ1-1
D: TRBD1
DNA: TGTGCCAGCAGCCAAGCGGGGACAGGGGCCGCGAACACTGAAGCTTTCTTT
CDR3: CASSQAGTGAANTEAFF

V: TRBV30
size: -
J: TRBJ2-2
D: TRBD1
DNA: TGTGCCTGGGGGACAGGGTACAACACCGGGGAGCTGTTTTTT
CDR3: CAWGTGYNTGELFF

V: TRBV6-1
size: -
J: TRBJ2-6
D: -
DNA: TGTGCCAGCAGTGAAGTGAGACATTTCTCTGGGGCCAACGTCCTGACTTTC
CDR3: CASSEVRHFSGANVLTF

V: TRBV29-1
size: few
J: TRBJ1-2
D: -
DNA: TGCAGCGTTGAAGATCTATATGGCTACACCTTC
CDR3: CSVEDLYGYTF

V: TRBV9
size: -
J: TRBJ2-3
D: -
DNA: TGTGCCAGCAGCGTAGAGATCGGGGGAAGCACAGATACGCAGTATTTT
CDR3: CASSVEIGGSTDTQYF

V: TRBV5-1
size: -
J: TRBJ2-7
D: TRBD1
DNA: TGCGCCAGCCCCCGGGACAGGGTAGACGAGCAGTACTTC
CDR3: CASPRDRVDEQYF

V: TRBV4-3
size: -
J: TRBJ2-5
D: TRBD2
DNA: TGCGCCAGCAGCCAAGATCGTGGGCGGGGGAAGCAAGAGACCCAGTACTTC
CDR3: CASSQDRGRGKQETQYF

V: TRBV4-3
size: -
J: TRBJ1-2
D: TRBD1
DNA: TGCGCCAGCAGCCAACGGGACAGGGGACACTATGGCTACACCTTC
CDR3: CASSQRDRGHYGYTF

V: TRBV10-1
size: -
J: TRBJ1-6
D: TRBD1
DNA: TGCGCCAGCAGTGCCGGACAGGACAATTCACCCCTCCACTTT
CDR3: CASSAGQDNSPLHF

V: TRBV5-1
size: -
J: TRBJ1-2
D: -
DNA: TGCGCCAGCAGCTTGGGGAAGGGGGGGACTAACTATGGCTACACCTTC
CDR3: CASSLGKGGTNYGYTF

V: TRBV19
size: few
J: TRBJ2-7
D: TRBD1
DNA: TGTGCCGTAGGACAGGCGGACAGATTTTACGAGCAGTACTTC
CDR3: CAVGQADRFYEQYF

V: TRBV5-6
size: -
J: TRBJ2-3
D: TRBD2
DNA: TGTGCCAGCAGCTACGGGGGGAGCACAGATACGCAGTATTTT
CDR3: CASSYGGSTDTQYF

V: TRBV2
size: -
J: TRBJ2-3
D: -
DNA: TGTGCCAGCAGCTTTACCAGAGATACGCAGTATTTT
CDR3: CASSFTRDTQYF

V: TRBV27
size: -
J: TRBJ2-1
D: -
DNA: TGTGCCAGCAGCCGGGGAAACAATGAGCAGTTCTTC
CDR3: CASSRGNNEQFF